Below, 29 T cell receptor beta chains from the same sample are listed, as sequenced in a study of OX40 agonist ivuxolimab in advanced cancers. The assay was immunoSEQ multiplex PCR, and TCRdb's table has in-frame clones only and misses some. The sample gives over 35,000 clones, around 92% of which show up once; approximately 12% is in the top ten. This specimen consisted of CD4+ or CD8+ T cells sorted from blood, obtained in a trial of the OX40 agonist ivuxolimab. These receptors originate from an adult with an advanced solid tumor such as melanoma, head and neck, liver or kidney cancer.

This chain connects TRBV7-2 to TRBJ2-7, with D unresolved. V was clipped by 3 bases and J by 0 bases, with 3 bases between them. Germline V gene data show CDR1 as SGHTA and CDR2 as FQGNSA. The CDR3 runs to 12 residues. CDR3 bases: TGTGCCAGCAGCTTTACCTCCTACGAGCAGTACTTC. It translates to CASSFTSYEQYF.

This chain links TRBV19 with TRBJ1-4; D is ambiguous. This CDR3 region has 16 residues. V was shortened by 5 bases and J by 4 bases, with 17 bases between the two germline ends. Germline-derived CDR1 and CDR2 are LNHDA and SQIVND (reference sequence). CDR3 residues: CASSSTPGFSNEKLFF. CDR3 bases: TGTGCCAGTAGTTCTACACCGGGCTTCAGTAATGAAAAACTGTTTTTT.

This sequence joins TRBV19 and TRBJ2-7, with TRBD2 as a possible D gene (6 bases). Germline V lookup: CDR1 LNHDA, CDR2 SQIVND (reference sequence). The CDR3 is 15 residues long. Trimming stripped 3 bases from V and 0 bases from J, with 12 bases between. CDR3: CASSIIAEYSYEQYF. For the CDR3, the DNA is TGTGCCAGTAGTATTATAGCGGAGTACTCCTACGAGCAGTACTTC.

By share, this clone counts as large (0.1 to 1%). The rearrangement links TRBV7-9 to TRBJ2-1; the D gene is possibly TRBD1 (5 bases). This CDR3 is built from 16 residues. Germline assignment: CDR1 SEHNR and CDR2 FQNEAQ (reference sequence). V shed 5 bases and J shed 4 bases, with 18 bases lying between them. The CDR3 loop is CASSDTFDSVYNEQFF. The CDR3 DNA follows: TGTGCCAGCAGCGACACCTTTGACAGTGTGTACAATGAGCAGTTCTTC.

This chain connects TRBV11-3 to TRBJ1-1, with D possibly TRBD1 on 5 matching bases. The CDR3 extends over 14 amino acids. Germline V gives CDR1 SGHNT, CDR2 YENEEA. Between the trimmed V and J ends, which lost 5 bases and 3 bases, there was a span of 13 bases. In nucleotides, the CDR3 is TGTGCCAGCAGCGCAACCTTGGGGGACACTGAAGCTTTCTTT. This codes for CASSATLGDTEAFF.

The chain combines TRBV15 with TRBJ2-7; TRBD1 matches 7 bases. The CDR3 sequence is 14 residues long. V shed 3 bases, J shed 2 bases, and the junction held 4 bases outside the gene matches. Per the germline V gene, CDR1 is LNHNV and CDR2 is YYDKDF (reference sequence). The CDR3 spells CATSSLGQAYEQYF. CDR3 bases: TGTGCCACCAGCAGCCTCGGACAGGCCTACGAGCAGTACTTC.

The chain uses TRBV20-1 and TRBJ1-1, with unresolved D. Germline V CDR1 and CDR2: DFQATT, SNEGSKA (reference sequence). The V and J ends lost 2 bases and 5 bases respectively, with 6 bases between them. This CDR3 has 11 residues. This CDR3 is CSARSGTEAFF. As DNA, the CDR3 is TGCAGTGCTAGATCTGGTACTGAAGCTTTCTTT.

This chain uses TRBV28 with TRBJ1-1; 7 bases line up with TRBD1. The CDR3 spans 16 residues. V was clipped by 3 bases and J by 3 bases; unmatched bases: 10. CDR1 is MDHEN, CDR2 SYDVKM, per germline. CDR3 in amino acids: CASSFEGALGHTEAFF. The CDR3 nucleotides read TGTGCCAGCAGTTTTGAGGGGGCGCTGGGTCACACTGAAGCTTTCTTT.

The genes are TRBV2 and TRBJ1-3; perhaps TRBD1 as D (6 bases). Between the trimmed V and J ends, which lost 5 bases and 0 bases, there was a span of 11 bases. The length of the CDR3 is 15 residues. CDR1 is SNHLY, CDR2 FYNNEI, per germline. CDR3 coding DNA: TGTGCCAGCAGTTGGACAGACCACTCTGGAAACACCATATATTTT. This codes for CASSWTDHSGNTIYF. Combining the CDR3 with reference TRBV2 and TRBJ1-3 gives the whole variable domain EPEVTQTPSHQVTQMGQEVILRCVPISNHLYFYWYRQILGQKVEFLVSFYNNEISEKSEIFDDQFSVERPDGSNFTLKIRSTKLEDSAMYFCASSWTDHSGNTIYFGEGSWLTVV.

The rearrangement links TRBV28 to TRBJ1-1; the match to TRBD1 covers 10 bases. Trimming at V came to 5 bases and at J to 5 bases, leaving 5 bases not matched to a gene. Per germline, CDR1 MDHEN and CDR2 SYDVKM. The length of the CDR3 is 14 residues. As DNA, the CDR3 is TGTGCCAGCAGTGCCGACAGGGGGCAAACTGAAGCTTTCTTT. Translating gives CASSADRGQTEAFF. The variable domain in full, completed from reference TRBV28 and TRBJ1-1, reads DVKVTQSSRYLVKRTGEKVFLECVQDMDHENMFWYRQDPGLGLRLIYFSYDVKMKEKGDIPEGYSVSREKKERFSLILESASTNQTSMYLCASSADRGQTEAFFGQGTRLTVV.

This chain connects TRBV28 to TRBJ1-5, with no clear D. Germline CDR1 reads MDHEN; CDR2 reads SYDVKM. This CDR3 region has 14 residues. Trimming shortened V by 3 bases and J by 3 bases, and 9 bases separated the two germline ends. In nucleotides, the CDR3 is TGTGCCAGCAGTTTGCGCGGATCCAATCAGCCCCAGCATTTT. This translates into CASSLRGSNQPQHF.

The gene calls are TRBV4-1 and TRBJ2-2; a possible D gene is TRBD1 (6 bases). This CDR3 is 12 amino acids long. V was trimmed by 10 bases and J by 3 bases, leaving 9 bases between them. CDR1 and CDR2 (germline): MGHRA, YSYEKL. CDR3 residues: CATKGDTGELFF. The CDR3 DNA follows: TGCGCCACCAAGGGGGACACCGGGGAGCTGTTTTTT.

The chain couples TRBV27 to TRBJ1-5; D ambiguous. The V end lost 3 bases, the J end lost 7 bases, and 16 bases lay between the germline ends. Germline V gene lookup returns CDR1 MNHEY and CDR2 SMNVEV (reference sequence). The CDR3 covers 15 residues. The CDR3 protein is CASSFIPLGGQPQHF. The CDR3 coding sequence is TGTGCCAGCAGTTTCATCCCTCTGGGCGGGCAGCCCCAGCATTTT.

The chain recombines TRBV13 with TRBJ1-2; D is undetermined. Trimming shortened V by 1 base and J by 8 bases, and 20 bases separated the two germline ends. The CDR3 consists of 16 residues. Looked up from germline, CDR1 is PRHDT and CDR2 is FYEKMQ (reference sequence). This chain's CDR3 is CASSLESARLGWGYTF. CDR3 nucleotide sequence: TGTGCCAGCAGCTTAGAGTCTGCCAGGCTAGGTTGGGGCTACACCTTC.

This chain links TRBV7-3 with TRBJ2-5; D remains ambiguous. Trimming pared 2 bases from V and 0 bases from J, leaving 16 bases between. The germline gives CDR1 SGHTA, CDR2 FQGTGA. The CDR3 loop spans 17 amino acids. In nucleotides, the CDR3 is TGTGCCAGCAGCTTAGGGTCAGGACCAAAGTACCAAGAGACCCAGTACTTC. It translates to CASSLGSGPKYQETQYF.

Only a few counts were recorded for this clone. The chain combines TRBV4-3 with TRBJ1-5; 7 bases match TRBD1. The trim removed 4 bases at V and 7 bases at J, leaving 7 bases unmatched. CDR3 length equals 14 residues. The germline gives CDR1 LGHNA, CDR2 YSLEER. DNA for the CDR3: TGCGCCAGCAGCCCCTCCGACAGGGTCCAGCCCCAGCATTTT. Its protein product is CASSPSDRVQPQHF.

Concerning this clone itself: A read error may produce the germline difference seen at one junction end. This sequence joins TRBV16 and TRBJ2-6; D remains unclear. This CDR3 has 15 amino acids. Per germline, CDR1 KGHSY and CDR2 FQNENV. Written as DNA, the CDR3 is TGTGCCAGCAGCGACACTCAGGTCGTTAACAAAGTCGGGCCATTC. Amino acids: CASSDTQVVNKVGPF.

Here the CDR3 DNA reads TGTGCCAGCAGCTTAGTAGGAGGGAGCGGTTCCTACGAGCAGTACTTC. It is translated as CASSLVGGSGSYEQYF. The chain uses TRBV7-8 and TRBJ2-7; D is perhaps TRBD2 (6 bases). The CDR3 is made up of 16 amino acids. The ends were cut back, 1 base at V and 1 base at J, with 14 bases in the middle. Per the germline V gene, CDR1 is SGHVS and CDR2 is FQNEAQ.

The genes are TRBV4-1 and TRBJ2-7; 9 bases are shared with TRBD1. Germline values: CDR1 MGHRA, CDR2 YSYEKL. The J segment lost 5 bases and the V segment lost 0 bases, leaving 8 bases of the junction unmatched. The CDR3 is made up of 16 amino acids. CDR3 DNA: TGCGCCAGCAGCCAAGATAGGCGGGACAGGGTCAACGAGCAGTACTTC. It yields the protein CASSQDRRDRVNEQYF.

The chain uses TRBV11-2 and TRBJ2-2; TRBD1 is a possible D gene (6 bases). In germline, CDR1 is SGHAT, CDR2 FQNNGV. The V gene lost 1 base and the J gene lost 1 base, with 7 bases spanning the gap. The CDR3 has 15 residues. CDR3 sequence: CASSLATGNTGELFF. Here the CDR3 DNA reads TGTGCCAGCAGCTTAGCGACAGGGAACACCGGGGAGCTGTTTTTT.

The chain combines TRBV19 with TRBJ1-1; D gene uncertain. Per the germline V gene, CDR1 is LNHDA and CDR2 is SQIVND (reference sequence). V shed 1 base and J shed 10 bases, with 10 bases lying between them. The CDR3 spans 12 residues. CDR3 loop: CASSIGSEGAFF. The CDR3 DNA is TGTGCCAGTAGTATAGGTAGCGAAGGAGCTTTCTTT.

This clone has only one observation. The chain carries TRBV9 and TRBJ2-2; D assignment may be TRBD1 or TRBD2 (5 bases each). Per germline, CDR1 SGDLS and CDR2 YYNGEE. Trimming took 4 bases from V and 5 from J, leaving 21 bases between them. This CDR3 is built from 17 residues. CDR3 region: CASSLPVGDPITGELFF. The DNA for the CDR3 is TGTGCCAGCAGCCTACCCGTCGGGGACCCCATTACCGGGGAGCTGTTTTTT.

The rearrangement joins TRBV10-3 to TRBJ2-7, with a tentative D call TRBD2 (6 bases). V gave up 3 bases and J gave up 3 bases, with 15 bases separating them. CDR3 length equals 15 residues. The germline gives CDR1 ENHRY, CDR2 SYGVKD. The CDR3 reads CAISDRAGSVYEQYF. The CDR3, as DNA: TGTGCCATCAGTGATCGAGCGGGTTCTGTCTACGAGCAGTACTTC.

The V and J genes are TRBV7-8 and TRBJ2-3; D not resolved. Germline CDR1 and CDR2: SGHVS and FQNEAQ. The CDR3 covers 15 residues. V gave up 6 bases and J gave up 6 bases, with 19 bases separating them. For the CDR3, the DNA is TGTGCCAGCAGATCCACAACGGTCCCCGGGGATACGCAGTATTTT. Residues: CASRSTTVPGDTQYF.

The chain links TRBV27 to TRBJ1-1, with a weak D call TRBD1 (6 bases). V gave up 1 base and J gave up 4 bases, with 13 bases separating them. The CDR3 is 15 amino acids. Germline V gene data show CDR1 as MNHEY and CDR2 as SMNVEV (reference sequence). CDR3 DNA: TGTGCCAGCAGTTTATTTAGGGGGGCCGGCACTGAAGCTTTCTTT. Its translation: CASSLFRGAGTEAFF.

This rearrangement joins TRBV11-2 to TRBJ2-7; 7 positions match TRBD2. The CDR3 has 13 amino acids. Germline CDR1 is SGHAT and CDR2 is FQNNGV. V shed 5 bases and J 3 bases; nucleotides not matched to a gene: 4. CDR3 in DNA: TGTGCCAGCAGCCTTGGGACTATCTACGAGCAGTACTTC. Translated, it gives CASSLGTIYEQYF.

V usage is TRBV9 and J usage is TRBJ1-1; 11 bases fit TRBD1. Germline assignment: CDR1 SGDLS and CDR2 YYNGEE. The CDR3 consists of 17 residues. The V segment lost 3 bases and the J segment 1 base; nucleotides outside the gene matches: 8. The CDR3, as DNA: TGTGCCAGCAGCGGTGGACAGGGGGCGCTTGGGAACACTGAAGCTTTCTTT. Translated, it gives CASSGGQGALGNTEAFF.

The CDR3 region is CASSLTGQGKLFF. The CDR3 nucleotides read TGTGCCAGCAGCTTAACTGGACAGGGCAAACTGTTTTTT. V gene TRBV7-6 combines with J gene TRBJ1-4, with 8 nucleotides matching TRBD1. Per germline, CDR1 SGHVS and CDR2 FNYEAQ. The trim removed 2 bases at V and 11 bases at J, leaving 4 bases unmatched. The CDR3 is 13 residues long.

The V gene is TRBV19, the J gene TRBJ2-5; 8 nucleotides line up with TRBD1. The end of the DNA fits TRBJ2-7 better, so the J call may be wrong. Germline CDR1 is LNHDA and CDR2 is SQIVND (reference sequence). This CDR3 has 15 residues. In DNA form, the CDR3 reads TGTGCCACCAAAGCTAGACAGGGGTACTCCTACGAGCAGTACTTC. Translation gives CATKARQGYSYEQYF.